This TCR beta chain was captured in a study of T cell responses to AZD1222 COVID-19 vaccine. TCRdb's table, derived via immunoSEQ multiplex PCR, lists solely in-frame clones and lacks some. The sample contains 100,000 to 150,000 clones, around 89% of which appear only once. V was cut by 0 bases and J by 5 bases, with 12 bases left in between. The CDR3 runs to 15 residues. The germline CDR1 and CDR2 sequences are SGHRS and YFSETQ. The sequencing used peripheral blood, collected on day 0 of AZD1222 vaccination. The clonotype originates from an adult in good health. The V gene is TRBV5-1, the J gene TRBJ2-1; D ambiguous. The CDR3, as DNA: TGCGCCAGCAGCTTGGGGCCCGGCTACGACAATGAGCAGTTCTTC. Encoded protein: CASSLGPGYDNEQFF.